The next 32 T cell receptor beta chains were all read from a single sample in a study of T cell repertoires in cytomegalovirus infection. These TCRs are of unknown antigen specificity. TCRdb ran MiXCR on the reads and lists one entry per CDR3 protein. The sample shows about 830,000 distinct CDR3 sequences, about 33% of them seen only once. Sequencing was performed on cultured CD8+ T cells from PBMCs, taken from culture after CMV antigen stimulation. Receptor source: a human donor in good health (CMV status not recorded). Some clones in this sample may be carry-over from other donors' samples.

The V gene is TRBV10-2, the J gene TRBJ2-7; D not certain. Germline CDR1 and CDR2: WSHSY and SAAADI. The CDR3 consists of 13 residues. V gave up 0 bases and J gave up 7 bases, with 10 bases separating them. The CDR3 region has the DNA TGCGCCAGCAGTGAGTCCTGGCGATCTGAGCAGTACTTC. Translating gives CASSESWRSEQYF.

There are a few counts of this clonotype. The rearrangement joins TRBV6-5 to TRBJ2-1; 7 bases line up with TRBD2. The CDR3 extends over 17 amino acids. From germline, CDR1 is MNHEY and CDR2 SVGAGI. V lost 4 bases and J lost 3; bases outside the gene matches: 12. The CDR3 DNA reads as TGTGCCAGCAGTTTCAACCCCATCGGACTAGTCTACAATGAGCAGTTCTTC. It translates to CASSFNPIGLVYNEQFF.

A few counts support this clonotype. This chain joins TRBV20-1 and TRBJ2-7, with D perhaps matching TRBD2 (5 bases). Germline V gives CDR1 DFQATT, CDR2 SNEGSKA (reference sequence). The CDR3 sequence is 13 residues long. Trimming cost V 3 bases and J 2 bases, with 11 bases left between them. CDR3 sequence: CSASFRETYEQYV. The CDR3 DNA is TGCAGTGCTAGTTTTAGGGAGACCTACGAGCAGTACGTC.

This clonotype showed up just a few times. V usage is TRBV14 and J usage is TRBJ1-6; D ambiguous. Germline-derived CDR1 and CDR2 are SGHDN and FVKESK. CDR3 size: 15 residues. With 2 bases removed from V and 3 bases from J, the gap between germline ends came to 8 bases. CDR3 sequence (DNA): TGTGCCAGCAGCCAATCGGACCTCTATAATTCACCCCTCCACTTT. Its translation is CASSQSDLYNSPLHF.

Many counts were recorded for this clonotype. V and J are TRBV12-3 or TRBV12-4 and TRBJ2-1, with D tentatively TRBD1 (5 bases). The CDR3 contains 14 residues. V gave up 2 bases and J gave up 5 bases, with 10 bases separating them. CDR3 nucleotide sequence: TGTGCCAGCAGTTTATTCCAGGGCCACAATGAGCAGTTCTTC. It translates to CASSLFQGHNEQFF.

This chain joins TRBV6-2 or TRBV6-3 and TRBJ1-6, with TRBD1 matching 7 bases. This CDR3 comprises 17 residues. J lost 1 base, V lost 5 bases, and 8 bases had no gene match. Germline V gene lookup returns CDR1 MNHEY and CDR2 SVGEGT. The CDR3 bases are TGTGCCAGCAGTACGAGACAGGGAACGTCCTATAATTCACCCCTCCACTTT. It translates to CASSTRQGTSYNSPLHF.

Only one count was recorded for this clonotype. The V gene is TRBV12-5, the J gene TRBJ1-1; D is perhaps TRBD1 (5 bases). The CDR3 covers 16 residues. V was cut by 0 bases and J by 5 bases, with 16 bases left in between. Germline assignment: CDR1 LGHNT and CDR2 FRNRAP. For the CDR3, the DNA is TGTGCTAGTGGTTTGGTGGGGACTGGGGAGGCTACTGAAGCTTTCTTT. Translated: CASGLVGTGEATEAFF.

The chain is built from TRBV6-8 and TRBJ2-1; the D gene is possibly TRBD2 (6 bases). Trimming removed 4 bases from V and 5 bases from J, with 24 bases in between. The germline CDR1 and CDR2 sequences are MNHGY and SAAAGT. The CDR3 contains 18 residues. CDR3 bases: TGTGCCAGCAGTTCCCGCTGGACCGGAAAACTAGCCAACAATGAGCAGTTCTTC. Its protein is CASSSRWTGKLANNEQFF.

The V call is TRBV6-5, the J call TRBJ2-1, with unresolved D. Trimming stripped 5 bases from V and 3 bases from J, with 14 bases between. CDR1 is MNHEY and CDR2 is SVGAGI in the germline V gene. The CDR3 is 15 residues long. The CDR3 region is CASSPDPLHYNEQFF. CDR3 DNA sequence: TGTGCCAGCAGTCCGGACCCTTTGCACTACAATGAGCAGTTCTTC.

This clonotype came up many times. V and J are TRBV12-3 or TRBV12-4 and TRBJ1-2; D is possibly TRBD1 (5 bases). V lost 5 bases, J lost 2 bases, and 15 bases lay in between. This CDR3 is built from 15 residues. CDR3 sequence reads: CASSDRQFSNYGYTF. DNA for the CDR3: TGTGCCAGCAGTGACCGACAGTTTTCAAACTATGGCTACACCTTC.

J is TRBJ1-2 and V is TRBV7-6, with TRBD1 matching over 7 bases. Germline-derived CDR1 and CDR2 are SGHVS and FNYEAQ. V shed 1 base and J 5 bases; nucleotides not matched to a gene: 4. The CDR3 extends over 14 amino acids. The CDR3 nucleotides are TGTGCCAGCAGCTTAGATGACAGGGATTATGGCTACACCTTC. Its protein is CASSLDDRDYGYTF.

The chain combines TRBV6-2 or TRBV6-3 with TRBJ2-7, with D possibly being TRBD1 (6 bases). This CDR3 is built from 13 residues. Germline assignment: CDR1 MNHEY and CDR2 SVGEGT. The V gene lost 7 bases and the J gene lost 1 base, with 11 bases spanning the gap. The CDR3: CASTIGQSYEQYV. CDR3 in DNA: TGTGCCAGCACCATAGGACAGTCCTACGAGCAGTACGTC.

The V gene is TRBV7-6, the J gene TRBJ2-1; the D gene is possibly TRBD1 (6 bases). The CDR3 is 15 amino acids. V shed 4 bases and J shed 3 bases, with 13 bases lying between them. The V gene's germline CDR1 is SGHVS and CDR2 FNYEAQ. This chain's CDR3 is CASSSGTLNYNEQFF. CDR3 nucleotides: TGTGCCAGCAGCTCCGGGACACTGAACTACAATGAGCAGTTCTTC.

In its sample, this clonotype was seen many times. The rearrangement joins TRBV28 to TRBJ1-5; D gene uncertain. This CDR3 contains 12 residues. CDR1 is MDHEN, CDR2 SYDVKM, per germline. V was cut by 8 bases and J by 0 bases, with 5 bases left in between. The CDR3 DNA sequence: TGTGCCAGCCAGGATAGCAATCAGCCCCAGCATTTT. Translated, it gives CASQDSNQPQHF.

This chain uses TRBV12-3 or TRBV12-4 with TRBJ1-5; possible D gene TRBD1, 5 bases. The V end lost 3 bases, the J end lost 10 bases, and 10 bases lay between the germline ends. CDR3 length: 12 amino acids. The CDR3 DNA reads TGTGCCAGCAGTTTGGGGGTCGCCCCCCAGCATTTT. Translation gives CASSLGVAPQHF.

V and J are TRBV6-1 and TRBJ2-5; D tentatively fits TRBD1 or TRBD2 (5 bases each). The V gene's germline CDR1 is MNHNS and CDR2 SASEGT. The CDR3 totals 14 residues. Deletions cut 4 bases from V and 1 base from J, with 10 bases between. CDR3 bases: TGTGCCAGCAGTGCGGGACCGTTCCAAGAGACCCAGTACTTC. Translation: CASSAGPFQETQYF.

The CDR3 spells CASSFDPVVLHF. As DNA, the CDR3 is TGTGCCAGCAGTTTCGACCCGGTTGTCCTCCACTTT. This chain uses TRBV28 with TRBJ1-6, with unresolved D. The CDR3 is 12 residues long. The germline CDR1 and CDR2 sequences are MDHEN and SYDVKM. Trimming shortened V by 3 bases and J by 15 bases, and 12 bases separated the two germline ends.

V usage is TRBV5-6 and J usage is TRBJ2-1, with D possibly being TRBD1 (6 bases). Germline V gives CDR1 SGHDT, CDR2 YYEEEE. This CDR3 contains 14 residues. Trimming cost V 2 bases and J 4 bases, with 10 bases left between them. In DNA, the CDR3 is TGTGCCAGCAGCTTCAGGGGACCGTACAATGAGCAGTTCTTC. Translating it yields CASSFRGPYNEQFF.

V usage is TRBV6-1 and J usage is TRBJ2-7; TRBD2 matches at 8 bases. Germline loops: CDR1 MNHNS, CDR2 SASEGT. V lost 0 bases to trimming and J lost 2 bases; unmatched junction nucleotides: 6. This CDR3 is 16 amino acids long. The CDR3 sequence is CASSEALHGGAYEQYV. The CDR3 DNA reads TGTGCCAGCAGTGAAGCGCTTCACGGGGGGGCCTACGAGCAGTACGTC.

This rearrangement joins TRBV6-5 to TRBJ1-2; D may be TRBD1 (5 bases). The CDR3 has 13 amino acids. Trimming pared 7 bases from V and 7 bases from J, leaving 16 bases between. From germline, CDR1 is MNHEY and CDR2 SVGAGI. CDR3 in amino acids: CASTSPPGTGYTF. DNA of the CDR3: TGTGCCAGCACTTCTCCCCCGGGGACTGGCTACACCTTC.

This clonotype has more than one count but fewer than ten. The chain recombines TRBV24-1 with TRBJ2-1, with D perhaps matching TRBD2 (6 bases). Looked up from germline, CDR1 is KGHDR and CDR2 is SFDVKD. Trimming removed 2 bases from V and 4 bases from J, with 11 bases in between. The CDR3 has 15 amino acids. The chain's CDR3 is CATSDSRDFYNEQFF. CDR3 coding DNA: TGTGCCACCAGTGATTCGCGGGACTTTTACAATGAGCAGTTCTTC.

The V call is TRBV7-9, the J call TRBJ2-1, with TRBD2 matching over 7 bases. The V gene's germline CDR1 is SEHNR and CDR2 FQNEAQ (reference sequence). The CDR3 runs to 16 residues. V shed 1 base, J shed 6 bases, and the junction held 9 bases outside the gene matches. The CDR3 protein is CASSLGRGGGPNEQFF. In DNA, the CDR3 is TGTGCCAGCAGCTTAGGCCGAGGCGGGGGACCCAATGAGCAGTTCTTC.

A remark on this clonotype: A junction end diverges from the germline sequence, so it may reflect a read error. In nucleotides, the CDR3 is TGTGCCAGCAGCGACCTTAGGGGTACCAAAAGCATTCAGTACTTC. This translates into CASSDLRGTKSIQYF. This chain links TRBV9 with TRBJ2-4, with D tentatively TRBD1 (5 bases). The germline V gene has CDR1 SGDLS and CDR2 YYNGEE. The CDR3 is 15 amino acids.

The chain joins TRBV27 to TRBJ1-2; the D gene is possibly TRBD1 (6 bases). The CDR3 covers 15 residues. Trimming took 3 bases from V and 6 from J, leaving 17 bases between them. Germline CDR1 is MNHEY and CDR2 is SMNVEV (reference sequence). The CDR3 is CASSLGGGISDGYTF. CDR3 DNA sequence: TGTGCCAGCAGTTTGGGGGGCGGGATATCGGATGGCTACACCTTC.

The chain employs TRBV7-6 and TRBJ2-2; 9 bases map to TRBD1. The germline gives CDR1 SGHVS, CDR2 FNYEAQ. This CDR3 contains 14 residues. In DNA form, the CDR3 reads TGTGCGGGAGACAGGGGGTTTAACACCGGGGAGCTGTTTTTT. Its translation is CAGDRGFNTGELFF.

As to this clonotype: Without the conserved terminal phenylalanine or tryptophan, this CDR3 likely stems from a read error. The chain couples TRBV4-1 to TRBJ2-1; TRBD2 agrees at 8 bases. The trim removed 0 bases at V and 1 base at J, leaving 8 bases unmatched. CDR3 length: 18 amino acids. Germline V CDR1 and CDR2: MGHRA, YSYEKL. The CDR3 loop reads CASSQEEWRGVSYNEQFL. DNA of the CDR3: TGCGCCAGCAGCCAAGAAGAATGGCGGGGGGTATCCTACAATGAGCAGTTCTTA.

This clonotype has more than one count but fewer than ten. CDR3 sequence (DNA): TGTGCCACCCTACAGGAGGGGGTAAGGGGCTACACCTTC. Translation gives CATLQEGVRGYTF. This chain connects TRBV6-1 to TRBJ1-2, with D perhaps TRBD1 (6 bases). The CDR3 is made up of 13 amino acids. The V end was cut by 10 bases, the J end by 8 bases, with 20 bases between. The V gene's germline CDR1 is MNHNS and CDR2 SASEGT.

In its sample, this clonotype was seen a few times. The chain couples TRBV7-8 to TRBJ1-2; TRBD1 matches at 7 bases. CDR1 is SGHVS, CDR2 FQNEAQ, per germline. The CDR3 spans 17 residues. The V gene end was trimmed by 5 bases and the J gene end by 5 bases; junction bases not matched to a gene: 17. CDR3 region: CASSRRTGQSTLYGYTF. CDR3 bases: TGTGCCAGCAGCCGAAGGACAGGACAATCTACCTTATATGGCTACACCTTC.

This clonotype was counted a few times. This chain connects TRBV27 to TRBJ2-1; a possible D gene is TRBD2 (6 bases). The germline V gene encodes CDR1 MNHEY and CDR2 SMNVEV (reference sequence). V shed 7 bases and J shed 6 bases, with 10 bases lying between them. The CDR3 contains 12 residues. CDR3 protein: CASTGGINEQFF. The DNA of the CDR3 is TGTGCCAGCACCGGGGGAATCAATGAGCAGTTCTTC.

This clonotype was seen a handful of times. V gene TRBV5-5 combines with J gene TRBJ1-5, with D hard to call. This CDR3 is 15 amino acids long. In germline, CDR1 is SGHKS, CDR2 YYEKEE (reference sequence). The V end was cut by 0 bases, the J end by 4 bases, with 11 bases between. This CDR3 reads CASSLAAGMNQPQHF. Written as DNA, the CDR3 is TGTGCCAGCAGCTTGGCGGCCGGTATGAATCAGCCCCAGCATTTT.

This chain joins TRBV7-8 and TRBJ2-2, with 7 bases matching TRBD1. The CDR3 spans 15 residues. Trimming took 10 bases from V and 7 from J; bases not matched to a gene: 15. Germline V gene lookup returns CDR1 SGHVS and CDR2 FQNEAQ. The CDR3 loop reads CANRGQVSNVGELFF. In DNA form, the CDR3 reads TGTGCCAACAGAGGACAGGTGTCTAACGTCGGGGAGCTGTTTTTT. The full variable domain, in which reference TRBV7-8 and TRBJ2-2 provide the parts outside the CDR3, is GAGVSQSPRYKVAKRGQDVALRCDPISGHVSLFWYQQALGQGPEFLTYFQNEAQLDKSGLPSDRFFAERPEGSVSTLKIQRTQQEDSAVYLCANRGQVSNVGELFFGEGSRLTVL.

V and J are TRBV27 and TRBJ1-1, with 10 positions matching TRBD1. The CDR3 sequence is 16 residues long. CDR1 MNHEY and CDR2 SMNVEV come from the germline V gene (reference sequence). V shed 4 bases, J shed 3 bases, and the junction held 8 bases outside the gene matches. As DNA, the CDR3 is TGTGCCAGCAGTTCCCCGCGGGACAGGGGTTACACTGAAGCTTTCTTT. Amino acids: CASSSPRDRGYTEAFF.